This T cell receptor (beta chain) was identified during a study of response to subunit inactivated influenza vaccine (dated by TCRdb to the late 2010s). Describing the broader study: The study used deep quantitative T cell receptor repertoire profiling to track responses to a trivalent subunit inactivated influenza vaccine.

Of note for this clonotype: The specificity of this receptor is unknown. No base-level quality is on record; no much larger clone is a single base apart.

Libraries were built with RT-PCR. The sequencer listed for this sample is Illumina HiSeq 2500. TCRdb ran its own pipeline on the public reads, namely fastp trimming at Q25 and MiXCR clone calling, and kept in-frame beta chains. A single entry per CDR3 protein holds the most common genes and DNA from its merged rows. The sample table contains more than 400,000 distinct CDR3 sequences; only one count was recorded for less than 7.5% of them. Around 13% of the sample is taken by the ten largest. Looking up the germline V gene yields CDR1 SQVTM and CDR2 ANQGSEA. Trimming at the junction amounts to 4 bases on V and 3 bases on J, and the germline ends lie 19 bases apart. The CDR3 spans 15 residues, from the cysteine through the phenylalanine. The DNA shown is the 45-base CDR3, in frame from base 1. Findings and caveats that apply to the study as a whole: The authors proposed that each seasonal influenza vaccination may bring in only a limited number of new T cells.

The sequence came from a man between 50 and 70 years old who received an inactivated influenza vaccine. Donor details come from another sample of the same person, matched by shared clones. This chain joins TRBV29-1 to TRBJ2-7, with TRBD2 tentatively as D gene (5 bases match). The material sequenced was PBMCs from blood, taken around 25 months after vaccination. The sequenced DNA: TGCAGCGTTGCATCCCACGGAGGCCCAGGCTACGAGCAGTACTTC. Its product reads: CSVASHGGPGYEQYF.